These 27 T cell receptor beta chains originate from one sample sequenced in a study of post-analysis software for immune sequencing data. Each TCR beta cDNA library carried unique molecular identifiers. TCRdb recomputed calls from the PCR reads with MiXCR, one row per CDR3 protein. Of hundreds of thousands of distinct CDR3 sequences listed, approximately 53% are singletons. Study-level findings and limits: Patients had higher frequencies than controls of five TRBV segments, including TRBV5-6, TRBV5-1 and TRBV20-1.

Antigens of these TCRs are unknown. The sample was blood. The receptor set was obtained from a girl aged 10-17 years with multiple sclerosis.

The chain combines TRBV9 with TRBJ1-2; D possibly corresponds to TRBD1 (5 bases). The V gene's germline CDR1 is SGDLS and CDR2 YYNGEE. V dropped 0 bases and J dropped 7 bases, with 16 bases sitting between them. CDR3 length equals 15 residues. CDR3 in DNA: TGTGCCAGCAGCGTAGAAGGGGACGGCTCCCGTGGCTACACCTTC. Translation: CASSVEGDGSRGYTF.

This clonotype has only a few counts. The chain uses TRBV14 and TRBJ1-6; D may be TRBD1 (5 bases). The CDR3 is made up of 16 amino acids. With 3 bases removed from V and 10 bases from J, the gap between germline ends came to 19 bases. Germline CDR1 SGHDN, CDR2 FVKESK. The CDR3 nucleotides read TGTGCCAGCAGCCAGACCCTCGGGGGGGGTCGATCACCCCTCCACTTT. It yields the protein CASSQTLGGGRSPLHF.

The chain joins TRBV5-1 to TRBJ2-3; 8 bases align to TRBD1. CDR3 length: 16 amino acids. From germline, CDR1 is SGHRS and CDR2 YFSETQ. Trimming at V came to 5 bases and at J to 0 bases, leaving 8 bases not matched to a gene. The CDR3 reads CASRRQGATSTDTQYF. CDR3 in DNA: TGCGCCAGCAGACGCCAGGGGGCGACCAGCACAGATACGCAGTATTTT.

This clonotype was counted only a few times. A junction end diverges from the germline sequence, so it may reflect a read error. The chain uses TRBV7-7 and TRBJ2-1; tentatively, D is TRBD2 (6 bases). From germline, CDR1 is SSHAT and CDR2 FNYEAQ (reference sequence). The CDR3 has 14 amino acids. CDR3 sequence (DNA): TGTGCTAGCAGCGTTAGCGGACGAAGGGATGAGCAGTTCTTC. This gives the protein CASSVSGRRDEQFF.

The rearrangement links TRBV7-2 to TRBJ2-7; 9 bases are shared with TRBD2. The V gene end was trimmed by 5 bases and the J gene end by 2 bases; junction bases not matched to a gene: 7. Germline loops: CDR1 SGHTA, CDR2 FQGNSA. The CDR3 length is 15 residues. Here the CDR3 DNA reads TGTGCCAGCAGCCCCTCCGCGGGAGGGCCCTACGAGCAGTACTTC. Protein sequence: CASSPSAGGPYEQYF.

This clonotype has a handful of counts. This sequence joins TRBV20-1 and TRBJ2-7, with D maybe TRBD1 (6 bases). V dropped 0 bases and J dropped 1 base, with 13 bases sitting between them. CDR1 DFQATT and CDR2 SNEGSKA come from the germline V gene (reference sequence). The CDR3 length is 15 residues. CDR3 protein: CSARDLRTGSYEQYF. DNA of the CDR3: TGCAGTGCTAGAGATCTCCGCACAGGGTCCTACGAGCAGTACTTC.

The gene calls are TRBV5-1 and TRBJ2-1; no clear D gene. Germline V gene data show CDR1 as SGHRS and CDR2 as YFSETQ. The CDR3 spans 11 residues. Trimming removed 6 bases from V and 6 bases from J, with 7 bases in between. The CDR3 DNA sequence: TGCGCCAGCACCCCGGGCAATGAGCAGTTCTTC. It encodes CASTPGNEQFF.

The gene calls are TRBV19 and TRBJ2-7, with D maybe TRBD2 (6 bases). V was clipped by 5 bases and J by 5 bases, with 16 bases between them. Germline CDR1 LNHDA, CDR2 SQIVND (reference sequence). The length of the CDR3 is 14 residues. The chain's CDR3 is CASSFGPGVDEQYF. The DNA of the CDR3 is TGTGCCAGTAGTTTCGGACCGGGAGTCGACGAGCAGTACTTC.

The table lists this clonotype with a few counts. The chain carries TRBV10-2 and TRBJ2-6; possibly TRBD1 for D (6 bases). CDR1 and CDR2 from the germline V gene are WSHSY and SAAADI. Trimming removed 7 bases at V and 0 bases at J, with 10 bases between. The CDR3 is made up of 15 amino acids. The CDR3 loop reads CASMTGFSGANVLTF. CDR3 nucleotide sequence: TGCGCCAGCATGACAGGTTTCTCTGGGGCCAACGTCCTGACTTTC.

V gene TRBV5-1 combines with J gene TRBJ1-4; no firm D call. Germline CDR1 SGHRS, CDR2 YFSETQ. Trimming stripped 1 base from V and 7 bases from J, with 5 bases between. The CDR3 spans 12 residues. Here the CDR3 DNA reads TGCGCCAGCAGCTTGTTAGGTGAAAAACTGTTTTTT. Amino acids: CASSLLGEKLFF. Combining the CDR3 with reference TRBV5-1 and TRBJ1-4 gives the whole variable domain KAGVTQTPRYLIKTRGQQVTLSCSPISGHRSVSWYQQTPGQGLQFLFEYFSETQRNKGNFPGRFSGRQFSNSRSEMNVSTLELGDSALYLCASSLLGEKLFFGSGTQLSVL.

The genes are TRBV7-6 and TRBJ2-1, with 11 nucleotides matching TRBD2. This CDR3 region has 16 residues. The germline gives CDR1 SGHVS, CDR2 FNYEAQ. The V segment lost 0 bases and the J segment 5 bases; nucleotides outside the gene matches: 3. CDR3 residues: CASSLARLAGNNEQFF. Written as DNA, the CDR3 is TGTGCCAGCAGCTTAGCGCGACTAGCGGGAAACAATGAGCAGTTCTTC.

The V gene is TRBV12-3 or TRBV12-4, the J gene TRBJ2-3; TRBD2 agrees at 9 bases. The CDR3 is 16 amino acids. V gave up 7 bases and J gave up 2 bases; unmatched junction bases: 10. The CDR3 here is CASTLGAGGYTDTQYF. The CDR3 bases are TGTGCCAGCACCCTGGGGGCGGGGGGGTACACAGATACGCAGTATTTT.

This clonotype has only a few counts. The CDR3 loop reads CAISESTGNTGYGYTF. The CDR3 nucleotides read TGTGCCATCAGTGAGTCCACTGGGAATACGGGCTATGGCTACACCTTC. The J gene is TRBJ1-2, the V gene TRBV10-3; no reliable D call. This CDR3 contains 16 residues. Trimming removed 0 bases from V and 4 bases from J, with 15 bases in between. Per the germline V gene, CDR1 is ENHRY and CDR2 is SYGVKD.

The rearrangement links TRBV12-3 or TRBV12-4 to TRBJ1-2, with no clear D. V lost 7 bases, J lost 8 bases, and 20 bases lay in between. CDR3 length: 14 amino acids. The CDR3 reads CASTNGWEAGGYTF. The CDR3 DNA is TGTGCCAGCACCAATGGCTGGGAGGCGGGGGGCTACACCTTC.

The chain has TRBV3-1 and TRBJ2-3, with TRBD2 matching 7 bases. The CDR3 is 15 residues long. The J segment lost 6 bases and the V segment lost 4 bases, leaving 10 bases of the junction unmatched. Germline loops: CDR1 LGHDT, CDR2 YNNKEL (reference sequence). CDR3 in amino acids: CASSPEQILADTQYF. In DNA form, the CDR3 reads TGTGCCAGCAGCCCAGAACAGATACTAGCGGATACGCAGTATTTT.

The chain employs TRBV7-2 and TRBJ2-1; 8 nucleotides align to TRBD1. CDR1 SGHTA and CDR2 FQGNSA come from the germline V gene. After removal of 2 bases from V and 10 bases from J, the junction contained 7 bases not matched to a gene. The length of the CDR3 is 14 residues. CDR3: CASSLQQGAGEQFF. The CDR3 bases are TGTGCCAGCAGCTTACAGCAGGGGGCCGGCGAGCAGTTCTTC.

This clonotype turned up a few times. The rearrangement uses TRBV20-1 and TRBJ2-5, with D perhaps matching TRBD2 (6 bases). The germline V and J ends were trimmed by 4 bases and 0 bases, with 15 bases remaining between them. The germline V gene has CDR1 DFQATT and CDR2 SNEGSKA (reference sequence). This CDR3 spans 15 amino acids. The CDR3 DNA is TGCAGTGCTACACGGGGTAGCGGCAACCAAGAGACCCAGTACTTC. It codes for CSATRGSGNQETQYF.

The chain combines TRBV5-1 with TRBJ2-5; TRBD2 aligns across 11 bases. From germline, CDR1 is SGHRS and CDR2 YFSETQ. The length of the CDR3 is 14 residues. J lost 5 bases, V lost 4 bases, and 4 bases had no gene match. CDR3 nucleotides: TGCGCCAGCAGCACTAGCGGGAGTAGGGAGACCCAGTACTTC. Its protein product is CASSTSGSRETQYF.

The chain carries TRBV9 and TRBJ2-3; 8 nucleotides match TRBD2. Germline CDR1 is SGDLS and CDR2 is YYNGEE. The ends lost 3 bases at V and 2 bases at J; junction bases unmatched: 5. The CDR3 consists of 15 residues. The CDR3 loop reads CASSDTSGPTDTQYF. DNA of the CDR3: TGTGCCAGCAGCGATACTAGCGGACCCACAGATACGCAGTATTTT.

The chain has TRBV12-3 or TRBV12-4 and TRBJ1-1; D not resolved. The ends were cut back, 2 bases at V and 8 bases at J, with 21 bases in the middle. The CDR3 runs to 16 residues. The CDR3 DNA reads TGTGCCAGCAGTTTATCTACGAGTCAGTCCGCTACAGAAGCTTTCTTT. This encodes CASSLSTSQSATEAFF.

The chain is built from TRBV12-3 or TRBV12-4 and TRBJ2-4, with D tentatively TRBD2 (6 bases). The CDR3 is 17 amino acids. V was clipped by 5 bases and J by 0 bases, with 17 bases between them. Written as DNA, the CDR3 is TGTGCCAGCAGTCCCGGAGGCGGGGTTGTAGCCAAAAACATTCAGTACTTC. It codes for CASSPGGGVVAKNIQYF.

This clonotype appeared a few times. The chain's CDR3 is CASSERLYQETQYF. Written as DNA, the CDR3 is TGTGCCAGCAGTGAAAGGCTGTACCAAGAGACCCAGTACTTC. This sequence joins TRBV2 and TRBJ2-5; no firm D call. Germline V gene lookup returns CDR1 SNHLY and CDR2 FYNNEI. Trimming stripped 2 bases from V and 0 bases from J, with 7 bases between. The CDR3 extends over 14 amino acids. The full variable domain, its missing parts supplied by reference TRBV2 and TRBJ2-5, is EPEVTQTPSHQVTQMGQEVILRCVPISNHLYFYWYRQILGQKVEFLVSFYNNEISEKSEIFDDQFSVERPDGSNFTLKIRSTKLEDSAMYFCASSERLYQETQYFGPGTRLLVL.

The CDR3 bases are TGCGCCAGCAGCTTGGCTGGGTCCAAAAACATTCAGTACTTC. As protein: CASSLAGSKNIQYF. The chain joins TRBV5-1 to TRBJ2-4; D unclear. The CDR3 extends over 14 amino acids. Trimming shortened V by 0 bases and J by 2 bases, and 6 bases separated the two germline ends. CDR1 is SGHRS and CDR2 is YFSETQ in the germline V gene.

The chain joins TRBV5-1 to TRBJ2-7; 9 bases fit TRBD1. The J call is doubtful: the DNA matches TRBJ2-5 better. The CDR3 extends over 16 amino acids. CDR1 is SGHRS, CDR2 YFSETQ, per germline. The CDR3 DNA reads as TGCGCCAGCAGCCTGTACAGGGGGCGGCGTGAAGAGACCCAGTACTTC. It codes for CASSLYRGRREETQYF.

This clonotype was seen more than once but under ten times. CDR3 region: CSARVVTVDEQFF. CDR3 DNA: TGCAGTGCTAGAGTTGTCACGGTGGATGAGCAGTTCTTC. The chain has TRBV20-1 and TRBJ2-1; no reliable D call. V lost 1 base, J lost 8 bases, and 12 bases lay in between. CDR1 is DFQATT and CDR2 is SNEGSKA in the germline V gene (reference sequence). CDR3 size: 13 residues.

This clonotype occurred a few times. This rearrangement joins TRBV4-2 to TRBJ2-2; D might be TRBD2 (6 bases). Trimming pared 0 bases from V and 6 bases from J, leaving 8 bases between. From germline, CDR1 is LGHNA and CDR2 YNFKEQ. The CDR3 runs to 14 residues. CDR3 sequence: CASSQDQRAGELFF. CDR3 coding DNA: TGTGCCAGCAGCCAAGATCAGCGGGCCGGGGAGCTGTTTTTT.

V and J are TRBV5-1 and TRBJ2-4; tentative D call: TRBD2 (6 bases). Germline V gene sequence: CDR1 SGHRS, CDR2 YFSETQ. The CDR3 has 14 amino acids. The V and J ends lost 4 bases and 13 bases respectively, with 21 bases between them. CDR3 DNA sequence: TGCGCCAGCAGCAGAAACGACGTCCCCCGGGAGCAGTACTTC. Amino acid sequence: CASSRNDVPREQYF.